This T cell receptor beta chain was recorded in a study of blood T cells in healthy people across ages (dated by TCRdb to the mid-2010s). General notes on the study: In model experiments, roughly one uniquely barcoded TCR beta cDNA molecule per two T cells was captured by template switching. Age-related changes in TCR beta repertoire diversity were measured in the study by deep sequencing normalized with unique cDNA molecular identifiers. The donors were divided into four age groups: young (average roughly 17 years), middle-aged (around 37), aged (approximately 62) and long-lived (about 90). To avoid experimental bias, donors of different ages were spread randomly across the sequencing lanes. Two additional independent replicas of 1 million unique cDNA reads from the same blood draw were analyzed for two donors (one aged 18 to 30 and one aged 80 or older).

Systemically healthy Caucasian individuals from Russia, 39 in total and aged 6 to 90 years, were included as donors. Each donor gave ten milliliters of peripheral blood, collected into EDTA-treated Vacutainer tubes. PBMCs were isolated by Ficoll-Paque density-gradient centrifugation, with at least 6 million obtained per sample. Total RNA was extracted from PBMCs with Trizol reagent, with at least 5.5 micrograms obtained per sample. For every donor, flow cytometry on a PBMC aliquot measured the percentage of naive CD45RAhigh/CD27high T cells. This clonotype was counted ten times or more. Its antigen is currently not known. No much larger clonotype is one base removed from it; base qualities were not supplied. Broad study findings and their caveats: Observed TCR beta diversity per million T cells fell roughly linearly with age, and a significant reduction was already apparent by age roughly 40. Compared with the aged group, the long-lived group had more naive CD4+ T cells, fewer expanded clones and increased TCR diversity, a pattern suggesting age selection. Estimates of total diversity based on one million sequenced T cells were regarded as lower bounds and as underestimates. Since profiling was done on bulk unsorted PBMCs, naive and antigen-experienced compartments could not be conclusively compared. The CMV infection status of donors was not known, potentially confounding age-related changes in expanded clonotypes. There was a strong correlation between observed TCR beta diversity and the percentage of naive T cells measured by flow cytometry.

The protocol used for the library was 5' RACE. The instrument was an Illumina HiSeq 2500. A second PCR of about 6 to 12 cycles was run with a J-beta primer mix and a sample-barcoded 5' primer. A template-switch 5' adaptor carrying 12 random nucleotides introduced a unique molecular identifier onto each TCR beta cDNA molecule. At least 2.5 million CDR3-containing paired-end reads were obtained from each sample. The Mint cDNA synthesis kit, primed by a TRBC-specific oligonucleotide, was used to synthesize first-strand cDNA from all RNA. Following uracil-DNA glycosylase treatment, a first 18-cycle PCR with universal primers M1SS and BC2_uni_R was performed on all cDNA. The authors' analysis ran thus. Each sample was normalized by randomly selecting 1 million high-quality reads, each carrying a distinct molecular identifier. Instead of being binned into consensus sequences, reads with shared molecular identifiers were discarded. MiTCR, run with a Q25 quality threshold and the strictest error-elimination algorithm, handled CDR3 identification, clonotype clustering and error correction. A nonparametric unseen species model using Euler transformation provided a lower-bound estimate of total TCR beta diversity. In-frame beta chains were kept once TCRdb had trimmed the public reads at Q25 with fastp and called clones with MiXCR. Every distinct CDR3 protein forms one entry, paired with its most common genes and DNA. None of the V and J calls come from the authors' own analysis; TCRdb made them. For this sample the table gives 650,000 to 950,000 distinct CDR3 sequences, of which under 45% were detected only once. In total, the top ten clones hold under 20% of the sample.

This TCR was recovered from a man between 60 and 70 years old in good health. Material: blood.

CDR3 protein: CSASLRFLWGVGYTF. The DNA sequence is as follows: TGCAGTGCTAGTTTACGATTTTTGTGGGGGGTTGGCTACACCTTC. The receptor chain draws on TRBV20-1 and TRBJ1-2; TRBD1 is perhaps the D gene, given 5 matching bases. Counted from cysteine to phenylalanine, this CDR3 has 15 amino acids. Only the CDR3 DNA stays, 45 bases, in frame from base 1. The germline V gene encodes CDR1 DFQATT and CDR2 SNEGSKA (reference sequence). V lost 3 bases and J lost 7 bases; the stretch between them is 21 bases long.